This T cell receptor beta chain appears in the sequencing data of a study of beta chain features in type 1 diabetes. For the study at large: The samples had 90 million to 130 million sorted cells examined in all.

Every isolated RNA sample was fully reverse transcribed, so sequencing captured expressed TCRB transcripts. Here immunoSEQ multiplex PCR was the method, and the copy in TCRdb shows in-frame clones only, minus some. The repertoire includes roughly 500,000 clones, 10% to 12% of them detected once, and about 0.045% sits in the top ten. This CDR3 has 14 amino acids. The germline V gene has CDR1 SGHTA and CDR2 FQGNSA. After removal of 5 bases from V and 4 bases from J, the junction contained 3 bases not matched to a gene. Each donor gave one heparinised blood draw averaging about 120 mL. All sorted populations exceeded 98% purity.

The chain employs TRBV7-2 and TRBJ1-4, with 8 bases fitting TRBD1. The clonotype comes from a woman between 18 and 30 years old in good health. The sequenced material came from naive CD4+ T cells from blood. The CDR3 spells CASSKTGVNEKLFF. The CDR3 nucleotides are TGTGCCAGCAGCAAGACAGGGGTTAATGAAAAACTGTTTTTT. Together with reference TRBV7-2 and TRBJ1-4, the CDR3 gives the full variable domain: GAGVSQSPSNKVTEKGKDVELRCDPISGHTALYWYRQSLGQGLEFLIYFQGNSAPDKSGLPSDRFSAERTGGSVSTLTIQRTQQEDSAVYLCASSKTGVNEKLFFGSGTQLSVL.